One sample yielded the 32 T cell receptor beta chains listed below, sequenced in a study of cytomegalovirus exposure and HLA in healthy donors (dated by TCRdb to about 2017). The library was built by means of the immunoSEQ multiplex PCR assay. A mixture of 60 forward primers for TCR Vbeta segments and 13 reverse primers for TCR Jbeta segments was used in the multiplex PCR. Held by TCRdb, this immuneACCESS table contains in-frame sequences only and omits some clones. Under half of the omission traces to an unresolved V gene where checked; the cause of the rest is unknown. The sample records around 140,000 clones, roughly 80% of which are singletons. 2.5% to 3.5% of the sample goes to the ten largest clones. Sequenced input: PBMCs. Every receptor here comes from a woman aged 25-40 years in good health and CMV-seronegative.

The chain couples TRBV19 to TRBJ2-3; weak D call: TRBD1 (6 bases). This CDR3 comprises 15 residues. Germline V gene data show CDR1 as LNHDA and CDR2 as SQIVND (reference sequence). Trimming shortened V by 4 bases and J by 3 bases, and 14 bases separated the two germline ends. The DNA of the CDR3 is TGTGCCAGTAGTACACGGAGGACAGATACAGATACGCAGTATTTT. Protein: CASSTRRTDTDTQYF.

The CDR3 loop reads CASNGHNEQFF. DNA of the CDR3: TGTGCCAGCAACGGTCACAATGAGCAGTTCTTC. The gene calls are TRBV5-6 and TRBJ2-1; D not resolved. Trimming took off 6 bases at V and 5 bases at J, with 6 bases between the two ends. Germline CDR1 SGHDT, CDR2 YYEEEE. CDR3 size: 11 residues.

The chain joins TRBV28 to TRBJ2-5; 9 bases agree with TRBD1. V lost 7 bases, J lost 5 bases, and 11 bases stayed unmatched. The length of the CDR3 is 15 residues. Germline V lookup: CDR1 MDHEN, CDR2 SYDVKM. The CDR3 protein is CASNPTGGEWETQYF. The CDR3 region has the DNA TGTGCCAGCAACCCCACAGGGGGCGAGTGGGAGACCCAGTACTTC.

DNA for the CDR3: TGTGCCAGTAGTTTTAGCGGGCTTTTCGAGCAGTACTTC. Translation gives CASSFSGLFEQYF. J is TRBJ2-7 and V is TRBV19; 7 bases align to TRBD2. The CDR3 covers 13 residues. CDR1 LNHDA and CDR2 SQIVND come from the germline V gene (reference sequence). The V segment lost 5 bases and the J segment 6 bases; nucleotides outside the gene matches: 7.

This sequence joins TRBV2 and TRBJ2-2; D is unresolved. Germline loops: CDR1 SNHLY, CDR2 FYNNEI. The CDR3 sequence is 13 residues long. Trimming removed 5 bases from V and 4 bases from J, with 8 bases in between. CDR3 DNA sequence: TGTGCCAGCAGTTCGGAGTCCACCGGGGAGCTGTTTTTT. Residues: CASSSESTGELFF.

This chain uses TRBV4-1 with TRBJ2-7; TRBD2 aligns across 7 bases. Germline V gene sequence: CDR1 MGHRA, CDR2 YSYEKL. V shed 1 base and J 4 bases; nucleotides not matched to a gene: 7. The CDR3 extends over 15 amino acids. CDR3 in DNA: TGCGCCAGCAGCCAAGGCCGGGACTACCAATACGAGCAGTACTTC. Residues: CASSQGRDYQYEQYF.

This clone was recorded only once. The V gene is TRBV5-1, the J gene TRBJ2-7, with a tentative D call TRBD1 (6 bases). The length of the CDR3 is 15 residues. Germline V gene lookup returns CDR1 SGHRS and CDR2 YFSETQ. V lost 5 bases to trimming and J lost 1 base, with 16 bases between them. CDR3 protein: CASSLETGNSYEQYF. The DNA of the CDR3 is TGCGCCAGCAGTCTGGAAACAGGGAATTCCTACGAGCAGTACTTC.

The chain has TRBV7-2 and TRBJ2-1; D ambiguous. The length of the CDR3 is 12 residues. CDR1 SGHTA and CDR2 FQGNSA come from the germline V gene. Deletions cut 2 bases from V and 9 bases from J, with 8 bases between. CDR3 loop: CASSLSLSEQFF. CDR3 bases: TGTGCCAGCAGCTTAAGTCTGAGTGAGCAGTTCTTC.

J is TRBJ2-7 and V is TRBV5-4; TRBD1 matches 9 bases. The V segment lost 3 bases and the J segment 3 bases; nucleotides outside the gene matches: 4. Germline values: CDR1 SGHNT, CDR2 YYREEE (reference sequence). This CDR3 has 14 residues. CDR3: CASSWGQGVYEQYF. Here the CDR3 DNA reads TGTGCCAGCAGCTGGGGACAGGGCGTCTACGAGCAGTACTTC.

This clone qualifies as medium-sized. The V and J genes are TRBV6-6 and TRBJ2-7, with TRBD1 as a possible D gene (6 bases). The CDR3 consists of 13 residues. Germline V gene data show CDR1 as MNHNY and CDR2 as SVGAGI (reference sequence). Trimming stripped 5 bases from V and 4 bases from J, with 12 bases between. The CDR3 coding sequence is TGTGCCAGCAGTCTCCAACAGGGATACGAGCAGTACTTC. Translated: CASSLQQGYEQYF.

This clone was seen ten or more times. The CDR3 loop reads CASSRLAGGPGTQYF. CDR3 sequence (DNA): TGCGCCAGCAGCCGACTAGCGGGGGGGCCGGGTACGCAGTATTTT. V gene TRBV4-3 combines with J gene TRBJ2-3, with 14 bases matching TRBD2. Germline values: CDR1 LGHNA, CDR2 YSLEER. With 4 bases clipped from V and 8 bases from J, the junction kept 5 bases outside the gene matches. This CDR3 has 15 amino acids.

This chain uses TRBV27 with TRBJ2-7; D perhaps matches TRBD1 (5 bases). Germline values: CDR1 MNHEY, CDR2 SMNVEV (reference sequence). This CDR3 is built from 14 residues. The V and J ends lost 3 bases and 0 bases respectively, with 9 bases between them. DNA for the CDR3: TGTGCCAGCAGTTTTCTTGACAGCTCCTACGAGCAGTACTTC. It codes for CASSFLDSSYEQYF.

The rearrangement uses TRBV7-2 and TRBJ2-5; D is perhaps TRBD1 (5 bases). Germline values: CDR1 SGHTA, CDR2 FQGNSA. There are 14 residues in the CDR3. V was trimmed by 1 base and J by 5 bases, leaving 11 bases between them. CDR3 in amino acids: CASSLGGLGETQYF. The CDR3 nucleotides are TGTGCCAGCAGCTTAGGGGGCTTGGGGGAGACCCAGTACTTC. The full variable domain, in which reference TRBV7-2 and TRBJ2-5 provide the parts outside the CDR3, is GAGVSQSPSNKVTEKGKDVELRCDPISGHTALYWYRQSLGQGLEFLIYFQGNSAPDKSGLPSDRFSAERTGGSVSTLTIQRTQQEDSAVYLCASSLGGLGETQYFGPGTRLLVL.

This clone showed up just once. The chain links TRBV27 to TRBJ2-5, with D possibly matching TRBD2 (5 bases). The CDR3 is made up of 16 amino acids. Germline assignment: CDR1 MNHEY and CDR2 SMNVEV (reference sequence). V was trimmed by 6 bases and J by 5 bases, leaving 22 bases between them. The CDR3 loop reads CASRPYQDWASETQYF. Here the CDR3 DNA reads TGTGCCAGCAGGCCATACCAGGACTGGGCGTCGGAGACCCAGTACTTC.

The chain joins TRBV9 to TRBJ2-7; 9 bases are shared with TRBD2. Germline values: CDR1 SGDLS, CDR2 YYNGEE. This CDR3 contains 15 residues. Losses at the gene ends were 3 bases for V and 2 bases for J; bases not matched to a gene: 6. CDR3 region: CASSGNSGRTYEQYF. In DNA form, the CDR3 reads TGTGCCAGCAGCGGAAATAGCGGGAGAACCTACGAGCAGTACTTC.

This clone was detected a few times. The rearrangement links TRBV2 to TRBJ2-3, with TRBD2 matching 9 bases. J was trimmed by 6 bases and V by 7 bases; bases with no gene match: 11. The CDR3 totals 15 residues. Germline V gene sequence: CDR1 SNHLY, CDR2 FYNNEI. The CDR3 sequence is CASTEGGGAGDTQYF. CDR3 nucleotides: TGTGCCAGCACGGAGGGCGGGGGGGCAGGCGATACGCAGTATTTT.

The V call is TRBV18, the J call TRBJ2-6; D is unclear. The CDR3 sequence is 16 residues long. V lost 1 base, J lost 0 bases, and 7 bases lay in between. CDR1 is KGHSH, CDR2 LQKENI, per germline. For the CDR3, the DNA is TGTGCCAGCTCACCACAACAGCTCTCTGGGGCCAACGTCCTGACTTTC. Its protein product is CASSPQQLSGANVLTF.

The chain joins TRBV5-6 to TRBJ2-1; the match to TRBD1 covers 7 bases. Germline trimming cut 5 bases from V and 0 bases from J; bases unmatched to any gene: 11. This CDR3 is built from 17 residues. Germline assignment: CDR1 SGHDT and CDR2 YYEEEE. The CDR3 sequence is CASRMDRQGSSYNEQFF. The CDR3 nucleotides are TGTGCCAGCAGGATGGACCGACAGGGCTCCTCCTACAATGAGCAGTTCTTC.

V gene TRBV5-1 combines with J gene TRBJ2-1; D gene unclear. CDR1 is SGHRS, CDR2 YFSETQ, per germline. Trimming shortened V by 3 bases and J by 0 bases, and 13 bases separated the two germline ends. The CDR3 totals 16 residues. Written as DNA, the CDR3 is TGCGCCAGCAGCTCCCAATACCAGTACTCCTACAATGAGCAGTTCTTC. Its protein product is CASSSQYQYSYNEQFF.

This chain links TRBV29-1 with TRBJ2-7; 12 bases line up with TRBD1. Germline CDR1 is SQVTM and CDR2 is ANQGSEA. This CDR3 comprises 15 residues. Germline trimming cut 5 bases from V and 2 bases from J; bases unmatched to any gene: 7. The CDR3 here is CSVYAGTGGTYEQYF. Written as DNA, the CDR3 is TGCAGCGTTTATGCCGGGACAGGGGGCACCTACGAGCAGTACTTC.

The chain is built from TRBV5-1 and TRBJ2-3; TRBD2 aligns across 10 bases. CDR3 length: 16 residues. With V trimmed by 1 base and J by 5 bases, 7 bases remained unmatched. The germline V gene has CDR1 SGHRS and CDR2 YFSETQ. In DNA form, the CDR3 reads TGCGCCAGCAGCTTGCAGCTAGCGGGAGCGGAAGATACGCAGTATTTT. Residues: CASSLQLAGAEDTQYF.

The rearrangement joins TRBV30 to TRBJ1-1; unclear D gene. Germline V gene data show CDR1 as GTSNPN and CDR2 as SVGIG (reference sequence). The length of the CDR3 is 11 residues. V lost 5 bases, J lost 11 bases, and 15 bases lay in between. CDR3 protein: CAWGAGVSAFF. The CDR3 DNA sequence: TGTGCCTGGGGCGCCGGGGTCTCGGCTTTCTTT.

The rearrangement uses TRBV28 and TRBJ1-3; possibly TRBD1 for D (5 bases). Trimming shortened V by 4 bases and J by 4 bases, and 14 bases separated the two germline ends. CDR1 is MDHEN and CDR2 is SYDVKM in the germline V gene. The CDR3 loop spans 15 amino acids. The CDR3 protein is CASSSQVDLGNTIYF. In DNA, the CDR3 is TGTGCCAGCAGTTCACAGGTTGATCTCGGAAACACCATATATTTT.

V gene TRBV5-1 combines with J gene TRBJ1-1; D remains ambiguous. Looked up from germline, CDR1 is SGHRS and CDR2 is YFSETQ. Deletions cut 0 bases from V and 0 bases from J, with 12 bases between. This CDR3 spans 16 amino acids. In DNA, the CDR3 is TGCGCCAGCAGCTTGGGGGCCCTACCGTTGAACACTGAAGCTTTCTTT. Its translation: CASSLGALPLNTEAFF.

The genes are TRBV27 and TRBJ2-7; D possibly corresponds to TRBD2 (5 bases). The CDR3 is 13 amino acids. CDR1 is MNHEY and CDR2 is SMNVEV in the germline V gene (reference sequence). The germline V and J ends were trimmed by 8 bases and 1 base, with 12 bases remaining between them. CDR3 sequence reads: CASFGRASYEQYF. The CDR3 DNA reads TGTGCCAGCTTTGGGCGGGCATCCTACGAGCAGTACTTC.

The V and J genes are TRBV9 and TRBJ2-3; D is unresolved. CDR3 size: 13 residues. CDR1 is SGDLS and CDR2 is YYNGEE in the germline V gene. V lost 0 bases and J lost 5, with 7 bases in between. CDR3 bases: TGTGCCAGCAGCGTAGGAGCGATAGATACGCAGTATTTT. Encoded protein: CASSVGAIDTQYF.

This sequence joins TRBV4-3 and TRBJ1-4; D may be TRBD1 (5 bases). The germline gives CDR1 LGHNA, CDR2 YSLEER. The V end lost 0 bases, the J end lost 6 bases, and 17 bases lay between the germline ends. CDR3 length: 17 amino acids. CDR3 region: CASSQERQGYVYEKLFF. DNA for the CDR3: TGCGCCAGCAGCCAAGAGAGGCAGGGATATGTCTATGAAAAACTGTTTTTT.

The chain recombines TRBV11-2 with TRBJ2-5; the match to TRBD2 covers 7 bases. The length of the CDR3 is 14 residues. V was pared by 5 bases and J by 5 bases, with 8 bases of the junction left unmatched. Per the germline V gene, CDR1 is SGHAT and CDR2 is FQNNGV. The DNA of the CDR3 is TGTGCCAGCAGCCCCGGCGGGAGAATCGAGACCCAGTACTTC. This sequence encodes CASSPGGRIETQYF.

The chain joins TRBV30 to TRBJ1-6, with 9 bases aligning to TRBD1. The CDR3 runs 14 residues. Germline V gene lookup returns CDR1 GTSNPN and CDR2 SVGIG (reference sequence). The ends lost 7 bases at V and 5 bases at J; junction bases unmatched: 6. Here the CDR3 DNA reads TGTGCCTCACAGGGGGCGAGGAATAATTCACCCCTCCACTTT. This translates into CASQGARNNSPLHF.

Here the CDR3 DNA reads TGTGCCAGTAGTCCGGGACAGGCCCCTAATGAAAAACTGTTTTTT. Its translation is CASSPGQAPNEKLFF. This chain uses TRBV19 with TRBJ1-4; 8 positions agree with TRBD1. The CDR3 is 15 amino acids. The germline V gene encodes CDR1 LNHDA and CDR2 SQIVND (reference sequence). V lost 5 bases, J lost 3 bases, and 5 bases stayed unmatched. Drawing the rest from reference TRBV19 and TRBJ1-4, the complete variable domain is DGGITQSPKYLFRKEGQNVTLSCEQNLNHDAMYWYRQDPGQGLRLIYYSQIVNDFQKGDIAEGYSVSREKKESFPLTVTSAQKNPTAFYLCASSPGQAPNEKLFFGSGTQLSVL.

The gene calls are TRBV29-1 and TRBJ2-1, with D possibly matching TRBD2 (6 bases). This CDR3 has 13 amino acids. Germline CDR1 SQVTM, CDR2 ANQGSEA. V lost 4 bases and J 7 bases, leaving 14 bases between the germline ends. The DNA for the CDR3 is TGCAGCGTTGGCAGCGCGGGGACGAATGAGCAGTTCTTC. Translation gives CSVGSAGTNEQFF.

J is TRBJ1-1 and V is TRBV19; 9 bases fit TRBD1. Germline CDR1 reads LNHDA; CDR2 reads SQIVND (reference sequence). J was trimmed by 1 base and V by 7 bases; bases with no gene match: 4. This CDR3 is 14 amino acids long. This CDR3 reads CASTVQGANTEAFF. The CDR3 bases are TGTGCCAGTACCGTACAGGGGGCGAACACTGAAGCTTTCTTT.